This T cell receptor beta chain was identified in a study of T cell responses to AZD1222 COVID-19 vaccine. Overall study results and limits: Most donors were white British and more were female, and clonal diversity was possibly underestimated.

Sequencing used immunoSEQ multiplex PCR; TCRdb keeps in-frame clones, though not all of them. The sample has some 150,000 clones; around nine tenths are singletons. This clone has more than one count but fewer than ten. What it binds is not known. Germline CDR1 GTSNPN, CDR2 SVGIG (reference sequence). The V end was cut by 0 bases, the J end by 6 bases, with 14 bases between. The CDR3 extends over 14 amino acids. This receptor was identified in an adult who received the AZD1222 COVID-19 vaccine. The genes are TRBV30 and TRBJ1-2, with D unclear. The sample was peripheral blood, taken 28 days after the second AZD1222 dose. In DNA form, the CDR3 reads TGTGCCTGGAGTGTTAATCGGGGTATGAATGGCTACACCTTC. Its translation is CAWSVNRGMNGYTF. Full variable domain (remainder filled in from reference TRBV30 and TRBJ1-2): SQTIHQWPATLVQPVGSPLSLECTVEGTSNPNLYWYRQAAGRGLQLLFYSVGIGQISSEVPQNLSASRPQDRQFILSSKKLLLSDSGFYLCAWSVNRGMNGYTFGSGTRLTVV.